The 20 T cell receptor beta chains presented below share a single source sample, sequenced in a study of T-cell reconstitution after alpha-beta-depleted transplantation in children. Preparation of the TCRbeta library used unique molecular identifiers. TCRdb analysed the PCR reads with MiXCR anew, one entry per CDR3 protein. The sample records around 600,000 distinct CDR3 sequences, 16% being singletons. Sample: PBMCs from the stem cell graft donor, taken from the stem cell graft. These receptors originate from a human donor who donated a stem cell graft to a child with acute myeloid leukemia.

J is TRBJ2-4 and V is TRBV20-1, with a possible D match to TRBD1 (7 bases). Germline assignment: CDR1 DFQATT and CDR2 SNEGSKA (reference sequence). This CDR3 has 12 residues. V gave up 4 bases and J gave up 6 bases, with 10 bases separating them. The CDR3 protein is CSAIQGGNIQYF. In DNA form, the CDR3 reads TGCAGTGCTATCCAGGGGGGAAACATTCAGTACTTC.

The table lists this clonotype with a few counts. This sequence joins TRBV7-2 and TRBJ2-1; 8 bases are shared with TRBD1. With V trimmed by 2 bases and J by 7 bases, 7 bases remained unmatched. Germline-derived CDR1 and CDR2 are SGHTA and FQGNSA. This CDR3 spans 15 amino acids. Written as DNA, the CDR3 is TGTGCCAGCAGCTTACATCGGACAGGGAATAATGAGCAGTTCTTC. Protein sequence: CASSLHRTGNNEQFF.

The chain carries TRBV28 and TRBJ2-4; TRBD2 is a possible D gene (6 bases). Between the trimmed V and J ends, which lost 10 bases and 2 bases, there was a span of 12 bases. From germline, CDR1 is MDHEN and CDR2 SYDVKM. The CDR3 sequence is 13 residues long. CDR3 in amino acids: CAIRRDSKNIQYF. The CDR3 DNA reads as TGTGCCATCCGCCGGGACTCCAAAAACATTCAGTACTTC.

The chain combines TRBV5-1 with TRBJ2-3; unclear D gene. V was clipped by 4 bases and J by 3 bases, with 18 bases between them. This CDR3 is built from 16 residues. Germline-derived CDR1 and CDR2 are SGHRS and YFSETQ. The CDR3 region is CASSPGVVGSTDTQYF. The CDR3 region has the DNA TGCGCCAGCAGCCCTGGAGTGGTTGGATCGACAGATACGCAGTATTTT.

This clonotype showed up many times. The CDR3 reads CASSRGQAYNEQFF. In nucleotides, the CDR3 is TGTGCCAGCAGCCGGGGACAGGCCTACAATGAGCAGTTCTTC. The chain employs TRBV6-5 and TRBJ2-1; 8 positions match TRBD1. This CDR3 spans 14 amino acids. Germline V lookup: CDR1 MNHEY, CDR2 SVGAGI. V lost 6 bases, J lost 2 bases, and 3 bases stayed unmatched.

The CDR3 sequence is CASSYVDLAVSNTQYF. CDR3 bases: TGTGCCAGCAGTTACGTCGACCTAGCGGTTTCCAATACGCAGTATTTT. J is TRBJ2-3 and V is TRBV6-5; 7 bases are shared with TRBD2. The junction had 12 bases not matched to a gene; V was cut back by 2 bases and J by 7 bases. This CDR3 contains 16 residues. Germline CDR1 is MNHEY and CDR2 is SVGAGI.

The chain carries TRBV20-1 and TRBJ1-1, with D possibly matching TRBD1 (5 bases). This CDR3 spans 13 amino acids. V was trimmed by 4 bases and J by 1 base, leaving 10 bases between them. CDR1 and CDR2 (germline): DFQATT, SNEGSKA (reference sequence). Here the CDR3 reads CSAMIRENTEAFF. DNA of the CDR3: TGCAGTGCTATGATCAGGGAGAACACTGAAGCTTTCTTT.

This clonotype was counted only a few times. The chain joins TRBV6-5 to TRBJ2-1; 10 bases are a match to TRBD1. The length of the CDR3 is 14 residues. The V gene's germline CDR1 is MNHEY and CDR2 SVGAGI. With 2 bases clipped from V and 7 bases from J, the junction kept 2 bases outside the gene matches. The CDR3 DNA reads TGTGCCAGCAGTTACCGGACAGGGGGGAATGAGCAGTTCTTC. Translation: CASSYRTGGNEQFF.

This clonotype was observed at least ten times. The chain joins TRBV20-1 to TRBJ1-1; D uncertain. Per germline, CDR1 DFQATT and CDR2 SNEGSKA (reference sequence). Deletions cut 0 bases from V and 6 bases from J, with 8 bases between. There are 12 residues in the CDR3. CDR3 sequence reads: CSARDNVAEAFF. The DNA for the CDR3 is TGCAGTGCTAGAGATAACGTCGCTGAAGCTTTCTTT.

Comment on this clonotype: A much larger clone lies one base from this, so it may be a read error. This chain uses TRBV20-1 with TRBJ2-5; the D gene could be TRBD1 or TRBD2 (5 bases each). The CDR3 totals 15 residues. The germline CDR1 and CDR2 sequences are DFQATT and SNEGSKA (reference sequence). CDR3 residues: CSASTGRGYQEAQYF. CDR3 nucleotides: TGCAGTGCTAGCACAGGACGGGGTTACCAAGAGGCCCAGTACTTC.

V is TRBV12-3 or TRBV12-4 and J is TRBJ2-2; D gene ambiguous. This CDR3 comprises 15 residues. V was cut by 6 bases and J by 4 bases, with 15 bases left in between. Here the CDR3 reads CASSYGPSGTGELFF. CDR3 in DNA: TGTGCCAGCAGCTACGGGCCTTCCGGCACCGGGGAGCTGTTTTTT.

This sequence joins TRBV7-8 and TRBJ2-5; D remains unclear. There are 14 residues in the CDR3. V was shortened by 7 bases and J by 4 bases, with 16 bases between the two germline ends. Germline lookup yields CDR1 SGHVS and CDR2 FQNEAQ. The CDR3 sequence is CASTTPGWGETQYF. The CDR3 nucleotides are TGTGCCAGCACCACCCCGGGTTGGGGAGAGACCCAGTACTTC.

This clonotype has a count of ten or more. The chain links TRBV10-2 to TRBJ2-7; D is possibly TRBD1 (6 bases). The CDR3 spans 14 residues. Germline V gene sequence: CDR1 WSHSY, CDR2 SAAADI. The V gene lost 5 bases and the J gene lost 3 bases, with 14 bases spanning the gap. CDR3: CASSMTGANYEQYV. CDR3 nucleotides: TGCGCCAGCAGTATGACAGGAGCTAACTACGAGCAGTACGTC.

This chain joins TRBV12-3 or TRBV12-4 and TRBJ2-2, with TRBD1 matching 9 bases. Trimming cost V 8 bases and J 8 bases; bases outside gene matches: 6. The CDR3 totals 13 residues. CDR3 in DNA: TGTGCCAGCTACCACAGGGGGCGGGGGGAGCTGTTTTTT. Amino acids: CASYHRGRGELFF.

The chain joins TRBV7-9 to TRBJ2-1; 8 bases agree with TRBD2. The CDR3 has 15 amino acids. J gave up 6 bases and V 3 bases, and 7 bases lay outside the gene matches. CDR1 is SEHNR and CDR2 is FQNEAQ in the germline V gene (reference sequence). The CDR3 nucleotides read TGTGCCAGCAGCTTGGGACTAGTCACCTTCAATGAGCAGTTCTTC. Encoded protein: CASSLGLVTFNEQFF.

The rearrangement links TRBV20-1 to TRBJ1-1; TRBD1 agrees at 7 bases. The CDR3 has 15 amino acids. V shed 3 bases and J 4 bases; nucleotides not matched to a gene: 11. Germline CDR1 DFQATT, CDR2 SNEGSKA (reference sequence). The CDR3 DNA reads TGCAGTGCTAGTTTTGGAGGGGGCGTTACCACTGAAGCTTTCTTT. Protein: CSASFGGGVTTEAFF.

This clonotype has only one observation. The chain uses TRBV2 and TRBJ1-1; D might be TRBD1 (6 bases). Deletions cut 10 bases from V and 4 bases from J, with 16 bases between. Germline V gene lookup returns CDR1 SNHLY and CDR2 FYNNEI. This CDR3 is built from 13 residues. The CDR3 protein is CANSEGGGTEAFF. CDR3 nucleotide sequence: TGTGCCAACAGCGAGGGGGGGGGCACTGAAGCTTTCTTT.

As DNA, the CDR3 is TGTGCCAGCAGTCCGGGACTAGCGGGGGCGGGAGATACGCAGTATTTT. This sequence encodes CASSPGLAGAGDTQYF. The rearrangement uses TRBV27 and TRBJ2-3; 14 nucleotides match TRBD2. In germline, CDR1 is MNHEY, CDR2 SMNVEV (reference sequence). Trimming removed 5 bases from V and 5 bases from J; junction bases left unmatched: 6. The CDR3 totals 16 residues.

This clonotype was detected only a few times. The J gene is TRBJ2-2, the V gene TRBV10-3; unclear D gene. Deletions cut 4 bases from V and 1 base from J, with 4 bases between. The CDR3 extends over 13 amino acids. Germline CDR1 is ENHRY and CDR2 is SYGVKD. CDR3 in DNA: TGTGCCATCAGTGGATTGAACACCGGGGAGCTGTTTTTT. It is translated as CAISGLNTGELFF.

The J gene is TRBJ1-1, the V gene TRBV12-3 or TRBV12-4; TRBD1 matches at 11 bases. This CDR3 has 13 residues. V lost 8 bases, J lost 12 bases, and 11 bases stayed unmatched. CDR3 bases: TGTGCCAGCCACCCAGGACAGGGGGCTCCGACTTTCTTT. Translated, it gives CASHPGQGAPTFF.